The T cell receptor beta chain described here comes from a study of cytomegalovirus exposure and HLA in healthy donors. General observations from the study: Investigators reported over 150 TCR beta chains as tied to cytomegalovirus.

As for this clone: The target antigen is unknown.

Trimming took 6 bases from V and 0 from J; bases not matched to a gene: 10. CDR1 is SNHLY and CDR2 is FYNNEI in the germline V gene. This CDR3 has 16 amino acids. The table came from immunoSEQ multiplex PCR; TCRdb's copy has only in-frame clones and leaves some out. The sample has 150,000 to 200,000 clones; 87% are singletons. The genes are TRBV2 and TRBJ2-7; 8 nucleotides align to TRBD2. The sequenced sample was PBMCs. This receptor was taken from a woman under 40 in good health and CMV-seronegative. The CDR3 spells CASRGARGGASYEQYF. CDR3 coding DNA: TGTGCCAGCAGGGGAGCACGGGGGGGGGCCTCCTACGAGCAGTACTTC. The full variable domain, rest sourced from reference TRBV2 and TRBJ2-7, is EPEVTQTPSHQVTQMGQEVILRCVPISNHLYFYWYRQILGQKVEFLVSFYNNEISEKSEIFDDQFSVERPDGSNFTLKIRSTKLEDSAMYFCASRGARGGASYEQYFGPGTRLTVT.